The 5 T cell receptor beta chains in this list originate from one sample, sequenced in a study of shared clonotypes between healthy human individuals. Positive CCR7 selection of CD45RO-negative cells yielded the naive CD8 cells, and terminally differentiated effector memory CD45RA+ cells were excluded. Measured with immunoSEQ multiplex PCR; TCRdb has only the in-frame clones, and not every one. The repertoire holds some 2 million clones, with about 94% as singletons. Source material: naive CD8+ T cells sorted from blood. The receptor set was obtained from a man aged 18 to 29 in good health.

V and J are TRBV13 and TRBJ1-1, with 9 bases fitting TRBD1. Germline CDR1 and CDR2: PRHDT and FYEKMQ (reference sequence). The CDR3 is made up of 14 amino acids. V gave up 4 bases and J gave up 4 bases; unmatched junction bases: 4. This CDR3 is CASSSQTGGTEAFF. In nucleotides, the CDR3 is TGTGCCAGCAGCTCTCAGACAGGGGGCACTGAAGCTTTCTTT. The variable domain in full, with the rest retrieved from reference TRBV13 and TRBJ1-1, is AAGVIQSPRHLIKEKRETATLKCYPIPRHDTVYWYQQGPGQDPQFLISFYEKMQSDKGSIPDRFSAQQFSDYHSELNMSSLELGDSALYFCASSSQTGGTEAFFGQGTRLTVV.

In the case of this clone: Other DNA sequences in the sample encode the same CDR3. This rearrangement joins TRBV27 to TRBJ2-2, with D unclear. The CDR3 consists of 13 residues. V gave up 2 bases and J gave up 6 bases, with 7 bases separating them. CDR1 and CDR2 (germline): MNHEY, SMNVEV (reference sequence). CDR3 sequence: CASSLGPAGELFF. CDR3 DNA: TGTGCCAGCAGTTTAGGTCCGGCCGGGGAGCTGTTTTTT.

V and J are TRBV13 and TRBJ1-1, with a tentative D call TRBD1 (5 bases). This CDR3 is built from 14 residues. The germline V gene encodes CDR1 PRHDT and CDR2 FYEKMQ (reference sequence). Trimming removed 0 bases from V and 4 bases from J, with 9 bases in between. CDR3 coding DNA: TGTGCCAGCAGCTTAGGGGGGGAGGCCACTGAAGCTTTCTTT. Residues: CASSLGGEATEAFF.

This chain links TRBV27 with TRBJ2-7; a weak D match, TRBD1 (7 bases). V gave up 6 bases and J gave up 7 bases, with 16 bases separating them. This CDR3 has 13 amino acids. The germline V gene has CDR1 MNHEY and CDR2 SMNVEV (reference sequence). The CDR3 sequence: CASRPDRAGEQYF. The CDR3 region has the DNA TGTGCCAGCAGGCCAGACAGGGCGGGAGAGCAGTACTTC.

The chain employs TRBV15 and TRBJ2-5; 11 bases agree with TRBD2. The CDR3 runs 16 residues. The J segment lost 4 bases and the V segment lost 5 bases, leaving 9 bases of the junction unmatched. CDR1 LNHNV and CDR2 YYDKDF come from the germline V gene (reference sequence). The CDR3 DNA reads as TGTGCCACCAGCTCCCCCGCTAGCGGGGGGAGAGAGACCCAGTACTTC. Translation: CATSSPASGGRETQYF.